This TCR beta chain is from a study of Ad26.COV2.S vaccination and SARS-CoV-2 variants. Points from the study as a whole: Higher spike-specific TCR breadth was found in vaccine recipients than in placebo recipients. Those who received vaccine or placebo ended up with similar non-spike TCR breadth. Measures of TCR breadth and depth may have fallen short of total T cell responses. Once vaccination had occurred, spike-specific CD8+ and CD4+ T cell responses reportedly showed substantial breadth.

In the case of this clone: Its target is not known.

Measured with immunoSEQ multiplex PCR; TCRdb has only the in-frame clones, and not every one. Of just over 350,000 clones in the sample, about 91% were seen once. The V gene's germline CDR1 is LGHNA and CDR2 YSLEER. CDR3 length equals 17 residues. V lost 0 bases and J lost 8, with 19 bases in between. The genes are TRBV4-3 and TRBJ1-4, with TRBD1 as a possible D gene (5 bases). The sequence was obtained from a human donor who had recovered from COVID-19. Sequences were derived from peripheral blood, sampled after recovery from COVID-19. CDR3 residues: CASSQEWIGGGREKLFF. The CDR3, as DNA: TGCGCCAGCAGCCAAGAGTGGATTGGGGGAGGGAGAGAAAAACTGTTTTTT.